One and the same sample provided the 25 T cell receptor beta chains below, sequenced in a study of blood T cell repertoires in COVID-19. Clones were read by immunoSEQ multiplex PCR, and TCRdb kept only the in-frame ones, dropping some. The data show over 200,000 clones, approximately 90% seen once. The sample was peripheral blood. The receptors originated from a man aged 55 to 70 who had recovered from COVID-19.

V is TRBV19 and J is TRBJ2-1; 13 bases match TRBD2. Germline V lookup: CDR1 LNHDA, CDR2 SQIVND (reference sequence). The CDR3 consists of 17 residues. The V gene end was trimmed by 8 bases and the J gene end by 3 bases; junction bases not matched to a gene: 10. The CDR3 region is CASSRTSGSVGYNEQFF. The DNA of the CDR3 is TGTGCCAGTTCTAGGACTAGCGGGAGTGTTGGCTACAATGAGCAGTTCTTC.

The chain links TRBV28 to TRBJ2-4; D gene ambiguous. Trimming shortened V by 5 bases and J by 2 bases, and 7 bases separated the two germline ends. Germline V gives CDR1 MDHEN, CDR2 SYDVKM. CDR3 size: 13 residues. This CDR3 reads CASSPHTKNIQYF. For the CDR3, the DNA is TGTGCCAGCAGTCCCCACACCAAAAACATTCAGTACTTC.

The chain combines TRBV30 with TRBJ2-1; a possible D gene is TRBD2 (6 bases). The V gene's germline CDR1 is GTSNPN and CDR2 SVGIG (reference sequence). The CDR3 runs 14 residues. V was cut by 5 bases and J by 1 base, with 12 bases left in between. CDR3 in DNA: TGTGCCTGGGGGACTGTTAGGTCCTACAATGAGCAGTTCTTC. Amino acid sequence: CAWGTVRSYNEQFF.

The chain couples TRBV12-3 or TRBV12-4 to TRBJ1-2; 8 bases agree with TRBD1. Trimming removed 5 bases from V and 8 bases from J; junction bases left unmatched: 4. The CDR3 is 12 amino acids. CDR3 DNA: TGTGCCAGCAGTCAGACAGGGGACGGCTACACCTTC. Protein sequence: CASSQTGDGYTF.

The chain links TRBV7-2 to TRBJ2-7, with D possibly being TRBD2 (5 bases). The CDR3 spans 14 residues. Germline V gene sequence: CDR1 SGHTA, CDR2 FQGNSA. V dropped 5 bases and J dropped 1 base, with 12 bases sitting between them. DNA of the CDR3: TGTGCCAGCAGCCCCTTTGGGAGATCCTACGAGCAGTACTTC. Encoded protein: CASSPFGRSYEQYF.

This clone was seen once. The chain links TRBV5-6 to TRBJ2-7; TRBD1 matches at 9 bases. CDR3 size: 15 residues. The V segment lost 2 bases and the J segment 4 bases; nucleotides outside the gene matches: 7. The germline gives CDR1 SGHDT, CDR2 YYEEEE. The CDR3 DNA reads TGTGCCAGCAGCTTCCGAGGGACAGGGATATACGAGCAGTACTTC. This encodes CASSFRGTGIYEQYF. The full variable domain, with the rest looked up from reference TRBV5-6 and TRBJ2-7, is DAGVTQSPTHLIKTRGQQVTLRCSPKSGHDTVSWYQQALGQGPQFIFQYYEEEERQRGNFPDRFSGHQFPNYSSELNVNALLLGDSALYLCASSFRGTGIYEQYFGPGTRLTVT.

V gene TRBV5-4 combines with J gene TRBJ2-7; TRBD2 matches 10 bases. Germline V gene data show CDR1 as SGHNT and CDR2 as YYREEE (reference sequence). V lost 4 bases to trimming and J lost 7 bases; unmatched junction nucleotides: 11. This CDR3 is 15 amino acids long. CDR3: CASSPLTSGMGEQYF. The CDR3 region has the DNA TGTGCCAGCAGCCCGCTCACTAGCGGGATGGGGGAGCAGTACTTC.

The rearrangement links TRBV5-1 to TRBJ1-2, with TRBD1 as a possible D gene (6 bases). The CDR3 contains 14 residues. V lost 4 bases and J lost 4, with 14 bases in between. Germline CDR1 is SGHRS and CDR2 is YFSETQ. CDR3 amino acids: CASSASGTSYGYTF. The CDR3 region has the DNA TGCGCCAGCAGCGCATCCGGGACAAGCTATGGCTACACCTTC. Variable domain in full (rest from reference TRBV5-1 and TRBJ1-2): KAGVTQTPRYLIKTRGQQVTLSCSPISGHRSVSWYQQTPGQGLQFLFEYFSETQRNKGNFPGRFSGRQFSNSRSEMNVSTLELGDSALYLCASSASGTSYGYTFGSGTRLTVV.

This clone was counted once. This chain uses TRBV7-3 with TRBJ2-3; maybe TRBD2 (6 bases). The CDR3 consists of 15 residues. V was pared by 6 bases and J by 3 bases, with 16 bases between. Germline CDR1 SGHTA, CDR2 FQGTGA. CDR3 coding DNA: TGTGCCAGCAGTGCCTCCGCCCGGGGGACAGATACGCAGTATTTT. This gives the protein CASSASARGTDTQYF.

The V and J genes are TRBV18 and TRBJ2-4; TRBD2 might be the D (5 bases). Germline assignment: CDR1 KGHSH and CDR2 LQKENI. V was clipped by 6 bases and J by 15 bases, with 18 bases between them. CDR3 length: 12 amino acids. CDR3 loop: CASSAEDRTVYF. In DNA, the CDR3 is TGTGCCAGCTCCGCTGAAGATCGGACTGTGTACTTC. Combining the CDR3 with reference TRBV18 and TRBJ2-4 gives the whole variable domain NAGVMQNPRHLVRRRGQEARLRCSPMKGHSHVYWYRQLPEEGLKFMVYLQKENIIDESGMPKERFSAEFPKEGPSILRIQQVVRGDSAAYFCASSAEDRTVYFGAGTRLSVL.

The chain links TRBV7-9 to TRBJ1-6, with D possibly being TRBD1 (5 bases). V lost 1 base and J lost 9, with 16 bases in between. Germline CDR1 reads SEHNR; CDR2 reads FQNEAQ (reference sequence). There are 16 residues in the CDR3. The CDR3 is CASSLGAAGGRSPLHF. The CDR3 bases are TGTGCCAGCAGCTTAGGTGCCGCGGGGGGTCGTTCACCCCTCCACTTT.

Worth noting for this clone: The same CDR3 can be traced to other DNA sequences in this sample. The chain is built from TRBV3-1 (or the pseudogene TRBV3-2) and TRBJ2-7; 10 positions agree with TRBD2. The ends lost 1 base at V and 2 bases at J; junction bases unmatched: 5. CDR1 is LGHDT and CDR2 is YNNKEL in the germline V gene (reference sequence). The length of the CDR3 is 16 residues. CDR3 sequence: CASSQVGTSVTYEQYF. CDR3 coding DNA: TGTGCCAGCAGCCAAGTCGGGACTAGCGTAACCTACGAGCAGTACTTC.

This clone showed up just a few times. The genes are TRBV30 and TRBJ1-2, with 9 bases lining up with TRBD1. This CDR3 region has 13 residues. With 2 bases clipped from V and 6 bases from J, the junction kept 4 bases outside the gene matches. Germline-derived CDR1 and CDR2 are GTSNPN and SVGIG (reference sequence). CDR3 DNA sequence: TGTGCCTGGAGTTTACAGGGGGCCAATGGCTACACCTTC. Amino acid sequence: CAWSLQGANGYTF.

This clone was observed a few times. This rearrangement joins TRBV3-1 (or the pseudogene TRBV3-2) to TRBJ2-7; 7 bases are a match to TRBD2. The J segment lost 0 bases and the V segment lost 5 bases, leaving 7 bases of the junction unmatched. Germline CDR1 reads LGHDT; CDR2 reads YNNKEL (reference sequence). The CDR3 contains 15 residues. DNA for the CDR3: TGTGCCAGCAGCTTCCGGGACTATCCCTCCTACGAGCAGTACTTC. Translating gives CASSFRDYPSYEQYF.

The chain is built from TRBV28 and TRBJ1-4; D ambiguous. The CDR3 has 14 amino acids. V shed 6 bases and J shed 10 bases, with 18 bases lying between them. Germline CDR1 and CDR2: MDHEN and SYDVKM. CDR3 loop: CASSFRPGDGKLFF. For the CDR3, the DNA is TGTGCCAGCAGCTTTAGACCCGGGGATGGAAAACTGTTTTTT.

This chain joins TRBV5-1 and TRBJ2-2, with D perhaps matching TRBD1 (5 bases). CDR1 is SGHRS and CDR2 is YFSETQ in the germline V gene. Trimming shortened V by 0 bases and J by 4 bases, and 10 bases separated the two germline ends. The length of the CDR3 is 15 residues. DNA for the CDR3: TGCGCCAGCAGCTTGGCCCATGGGGCCACCGGGGAGCTGTTTTTT. Its protein is CASSLAHGATGELFF.

The chain couples TRBV2 to TRBJ2-6; D unresolved. Looked up from germline, CDR1 is SNHLY and CDR2 is FYNNEI. Trimming removed 5 bases at V and 1 base at J, with 9 bases between. The CDR3 has 15 amino acids. The CDR3 protein is CASSPGLSGANVLTF. The DNA for the CDR3 is TGTGCCAGCAGTCCTGGGCTGTCTGGGGCCAACGTCCTGACTTTC.

This chain links TRBV6-2 or TRBV6-3 with TRBJ2-2; 11 bases fit TRBD2. There are 18 residues in the CDR3. J was trimmed by 4 bases and V by 6 bases; bases with no gene match: 13. Germline V lookup: CDR1 MNHEY, CDR2 SVGEGT. CDR3 region: CASSPRVAGGPSTGELFF. The CDR3, as DNA: TGTGCCAGCAGCCCTCGGGTAGCGGGGGGGCCTAGCACCGGGGAGCTGTTTTTT.

This clone was seen more than once but under ten times. The chain combines TRBV6-4 with TRBJ1-6; weak D call: TRBD1 (5 bases). Germline-derived CDR1 and CDR2 are MRHNA and SNTAGT. V lost 3 bases, J lost 6 bases, and 6 bases lay in between. The CDR3 is 13 amino acids. The CDR3: CASSEDSNSPLHF. The DNA of the CDR3 is TGTGCCAGCAGTGAAGACAGTAATTCACCCCTCCACTTT.

The count of this clone is one. The genes are TRBV28 and TRBJ1-1; 7 nucleotides agree with TRBD1. The trim removed 5 bases at V and 5 bases at J, leaving 11 bases unmatched. Germline CDR1 and CDR2: MDHEN and SYDVKM. The CDR3 totals 15 residues. In nucleotides, the CDR3 is TGTGCCAGCAGTCCCCAGACAGGGCTCGGGACTGAAGCTTTCTTT. Its translation: CASSPQTGLGTEAFF. The entire variable domain, with the rest obtained from reference TRBV28 and TRBJ1-1, is as follows: DVKVTQSSRYLVKRTGEKVFLECVQDMDHENMFWYRQDPGLGLRLIYFSYDVKMKEKGDIPEGYSVSREKKERFSLILESASTNQTSMYLCASSPQTGLGTEAFFGQGTRLTVV.

This clone occurred once. This chain uses TRBV20-1 with TRBJ2-1, with 8 nucleotides matching TRBD2. Looked up from germline, CDR1 is DFQATT and CDR2 is SNEGSKA (reference sequence). The CDR3 has 11 residues. With V trimmed by 5 bases and J by 12 bases, 6 bases remained unmatched. This CDR3 is CSALPGLGQFF. The CDR3 coding sequence is TGCAGTGCTCTTCCGGGACTAGGGCAGTTCTTC.

The chain employs TRBV2 and TRBJ2-2, with 8 bases that match TRBD2. Germline CDR1 is SNHLY and CDR2 is FYNNEI. V shed 4 bases, J shed 0 bases, and the junction held 10 bases outside the gene matches. The CDR3 length is 18 residues. The DNA for the CDR3 is TGTGCCAGCAGTGCAACAGCGGGGGTGGGTACGAACACCGGGGAGCTGTTTTTT. This gives the protein CASSATAGVGTNTGELFF.

This chain joins TRBV18 and TRBJ1-5, with 8 bases identical to TRBD1. In germline, CDR1 is KGHSH, CDR2 LQKENI. The CDR3 is 19 amino acids. V lost 3 bases to trimming and J lost 5 bases; unmatched junction nucleotides: 18. The CDR3 DNA reads as TGTGCCAGCTCACCGGGTCTCCCGATGGGGACAGGAAGCCATCAGCCCCAGCATTTT. This codes for CASSPGLPMGTGSHQPQHF.

This sequence joins TRBV6-5 and TRBJ1-5, with D possibly matching TRBD1 (5 bases). Per the germline V gene, CDR1 is MNHEY and CDR2 is SVGAGI. Trimming shortened V by 5 bases and J by 5 bases, and 13 bases separated the two germline ends. This CDR3 spans 14 amino acids. CDR3 amino acids: CASSPNGGYQPQHF. CDR3 sequence (DNA): TGTGCCAGCAGTCCGAACGGGGGATATCAGCCCCAGCATTTT.

This chain joins TRBV6-5 and TRBJ2-5, with D tentatively TRBD1 (6 bases). Germline CDR1 is MNHEY and CDR2 is SVGAGI. V shed 2 bases and J shed 3 bases, with 7 bases lying between them. The length of the CDR3 is 13 residues. The CDR3 reads CASSYRGKETQYF. In DNA, the CDR3 is TGTGCCAGCAGTTACAGGGGGAAAGAGACCCAGTACTTC.